This T cell receptor (beta chain) was documented in a study of T cells after posttransplantation cyclophosphamide. Using immunoSEQ multiplex PCR, the repertoire was profiled, and TCRdb retains in-frame clones only, with some absent. The sample lists about 5,500 clones, roughly 98% occurring once. The clonotype was recovered from a man in his forties in good health, CMV-negative, and a related stem cell transplant donor. Sequenced input: memory CD4+ T cells sorted from PBMCs.

In DNA, the CDR3 is TGTGCCAGCAGCCCCAGATCGCGGGGTGAAGCTTTCTTT. It codes for CASSPRSRGEAFF. The rearrangement links TRBV14 to TRBJ1-1; no firm D call. Trimming removed 4 bases from V and 7 bases from J, with 13 bases in between. CDR3 length: 13 residues. Germline V lookup: CDR1 SGHDN, CDR2 FVKESK.